This T cell receptor beta chain was identified in a study of blood T cell repertoires in COVID-19. Study-wide background: Spain, Italy and the United States supplied samples that represented acute and convalescent COVID-19. Sample material is recorded as cDNA or gDNA derived from T cells, B-cell-depleted T cells, or PBMCs.

Under the authors' procedure: Amplification from reference gene primers served as the basis for estimated nucleated cell counts. Here immunoSEQ multiplex PCR was the method, and the copy in TCRdb shows in-frame clones only, minus some. The V and J calls and the clone size are those of that table, but D and trimming were determined from the DNA. Counted here are 250,000 or so clones, roughly 84% occurring once; the ten biggest clones make up approximately 1.5%. The CDR3 has 17 amino acids. Trimming cost V 5 bases and J 6 bases; bases outside gene matches: 15. From germline, CDR1 is SGHTA and CDR2 FQGTGA.

The TCR sequence derives from a woman aged 40 to 55 who had recovered from COVID-19. The sample consisted of peripheral blood. V usage is TRBV7-3 and J usage is TRBJ2-4; 8 bases align to TRBD1. DNA for the CDR3: TGTGCCAGCAGCCTTCGAGGGGTCAGGGGGCTTGGAAACATTCAGTACTTC. It is translated as CASSLRGVRGLGNIQYF.